A single sample is the source of the 24 T cell receptor beta chains below, sequenced in a study of cytotoxic CD8 clonotypes in ibrutinib-treated CLL. TCRdb's table, derived via immunoSEQ multiplex PCR, lists solely in-frame clones and lacks some. The profile shows hundreds of thousands of clones, about 80% of them singletons. The source material was PBMCs, sampled before ibrutinib treatment. These receptors were collected from a human donor with chronic lymphocytic leukemia.

V gene TRBV18 combines with J gene TRBJ2-5, with TRBD1 matching over 8 bases. Germline loops: CDR1 KGHSH, CDR2 LQKENI. Trimming removed 6 bases from V and 2 bases from J; junction bases left unmatched: 11. This CDR3 has 16 amino acids. The CDR3 coding sequence is TGTGCCAGCTCCCTTTGGGACAGGCAATTACAAGAGACCCAGTACTTC. Translated: CASSLWDRQLQETQYF.

The genes are TRBV6-5 and TRBJ2-7, with no clear D. The CDR3 totals 14 residues. V lost 6 bases, J lost 2 bases, and 14 bases lay in between. Germline V gene data show CDR1 as MNHEY and CDR2 as SVGAGI. CDR3 coding DNA: TGTGCCAGCAGGGAGATGACCCAGACCTACGAGCAGTACTTC. Its protein is CASREMTQTYEQYF.

The chain links TRBV25-1 to TRBJ2-7, with 7 bases aligning to TRBD2. This CDR3 region has 16 residues. V lost 6 bases and J lost 2; bases outside the gene matches: 13. Germline V lookup: CDR1 MGHDK, CDR2 SYGVNS. The CDR3 loop reads CASRSYLAGDPYEQYF. The DNA of the CDR3 is TGTGCCAGCAGGTCTTATTTGGCGGGAGACCCCTACGAGCAGTACTTC.

The chain links TRBV7-2 to TRBJ2-3; TRBD1 matches 10 bases. CDR1 is SGHTA and CDR2 is FQGNSA in the germline V gene. This CDR3 has 12 residues. J was trimmed by 9 bases and V by 4 bases; bases with no gene match: 1. In DNA, the CDR3 is TGTGCCAGCAGCTCGGGACAGGGGACGCAGTATTTT. The encoded protein is CASSSGQGTQYF.

The V call is TRBV5-1, the J call TRBJ1-2, with TRBD1 matching over 9 bases. Germline CDR1 and CDR2: SGHRS and YFSETQ. V shed 0 bases and J 4 bases; nucleotides not matched to a gene: 7. The CDR3 is 16 residues long. The CDR3 nucleotides are TGCGCCAGCAGCTTGGGGGGGACAGGGTCCCTCTATGGCTACACCTTC. Its translation: CASSLGGTGSLYGYTF.

The chain is built from TRBV25-1 and TRBJ2-3, with 8 bases identical to TRBD1. V lost 8 bases and J lost 2; bases outside the gene matches: 6. CDR1 and CDR2 from the germline V gene are MGHDK and SYGVNS. The CDR3 has 14 amino acids. CDR3 coding DNA: TGTGCCAGCGGGTGGGACAGGAACACAGATACGCAGTATTTT. Amino acids: CASGWDRNTDTQYF.

V and J are TRBV25-1 and TRBJ2-2, with 8 bases identical to TRBD1. The CDR3 is 15 residues long. The trim removed 6 bases at V and 3 bases at J, leaving 6 bases unmatched. Germline V gives CDR1 MGHDK, CDR2 SYGVNS. CDR3 coding DNA: TGTGCCAGCAGAGGAGGGACAGGAGACACCGGGGAGCTGTTTTTT. This translates into CASRGGTGDTGELFF.

The gene calls are TRBV10-2 and TRBJ1-5; a possible D gene is TRBD1 (6 bases). The V gene lost 5 bases and the J gene lost 1 base, with 12 bases spanning the gap. The CDR3 sequence is 15 residues long. The germline CDR1 and CDR2 sequences are WSHSY and SAAADI. CDR3 sequence reads: CASSKTGYSNQPQHF. DNA for the CDR3: TGCGCCAGCAGTAAAACAGGGTACAGCAATCAGCCCCAGCATTTT.

The rearrangement uses TRBV28 and TRBJ2-1; TRBD2 aligns across 12 bases. Trimming took 5 bases from V and 15 from J; bases not matched to a gene: 29. The CDR3 is made up of 20 amino acids. CDR1 MDHEN and CDR2 SYDVKM come from the germline V gene. CDR3 sequence (DNA): TGTGCCAGCAGTCCGCAGACAGGACCCAAGACTAGCGGGAGAGCCTCGGGTCGGTTCTTC. Translating gives CASSPQTGPKTSGRASGRFF.

This sequence joins TRBV4-1 and TRBJ2-1; the match to TRBD2 covers 9 bases. There are 14 residues in the CDR3. V lost 8 bases to trimming and J lost 5 bases; unmatched junction nucleotides: 7. Germline assignment: CDR1 MGHRA and CDR2 YSYEKL. DNA for the CDR3: TGCGCCAGCCTTAAAGCGGGAGGTGACAATGAGCAGTTCTTC. The encoded protein is CASLKAGGDNEQFF.

V gene TRBV4-2 combines with J gene TRBJ2-1; 8 nucleotides line up with TRBD2. The CDR3 contains 17 residues. Germline assignment: CDR1 LGHNA and CDR2 YNFKEQ. The V and J ends lost 0 bases and 4 bases, in that order; junction bases with no gene match: 8. For the CDR3, the DNA is TGTGCCAGCAGCCAAGAGGCGCGTCGGGAGGGATACAATGAGCAGTTCTTC. It is translated as CASSQEARREGYNEQFF.

V is TRBV7-6 and J is TRBJ2-1, with a possible D match to TRBD1 (5 bases). The germline V and J ends were trimmed by 5 bases and 15 bases, with 20 bases remaining between them. The CDR3 runs to 13 residues. Per germline, CDR1 SGHVS and CDR2 FNYEAQ. The CDR3 here is CASSPALAADRFF. CDR3 coding DNA: TGTGCCAGCAGCCCGGCCCTTGCGGCTGACAGGTTCTTC. Based on the CDR3 plus reference TRBV7-6 and TRBJ2-1, the full variable domain is GAGVSQSPRYKVTKRGQDVALRCDPISGHVSLYWYRQALGQGPEFLTYFNYEAQQDKSGLPNDRFSAERPEGSISTLTIQRTEQRDSAMYRCASSPALAADRFFGPGTRLTVL.

The chain combines TRBV19 with TRBJ2-7, with a weak D call TRBD2 (6 bases). Germline V gene lookup returns CDR1 LNHDA and CDR2 SQIVND (reference sequence). The CDR3 consists of 15 residues. The germline V and J ends were trimmed by 3 bases and 1 base, with 13 bases remaining between them. DNA of the CDR3: TGTGCCAGTAGTATGGCGTCAGGAGGGTCCTACGAGCAGTACTTC. Translation: CASSMASGGSYEQYF.

Remarks on this clone: The junction departs from the called germline gene at one end, perhaps through a read error. This sequence joins TRBV6-5 and TRBJ2-1, with 8 nucleotides matching TRBD2. From germline, CDR1 is MNHEY and CDR2 SVGAGI. CDR3 length: 13 residues. The CDR3 spells CASSPLAGPIVLF. CDR3 DNA sequence: TGTGCCAGCAGCCCCTTAGCGGGACCAATTGTTCTCTTC.

This clone was detected only a few times. DNA of the CDR3: TGTGCCAGCAGCTTTCCATCCGTGGGGCTCACAGATACGCAGTATTTT. This translates into CASSFPSVGLTDTQYF. This sequence joins TRBV5-6 and TRBJ2-3; perhaps TRBD1 as D (5 bases). Trimming left V 2 bases short and J 2 bases short, with 15 bases between. CDR3 length: 16 amino acids. Per germline, CDR1 SGHDT and CDR2 YYEEEE.

The V gene is TRBV9, the J gene TRBJ1-1, with D perhaps TRBD1 (5 bases). V was clipped by 4 bases and J by 0 bases, with 10 bases between them. Germline V gene data show CDR1 as SGDLS and CDR2 as YYNGEE. CDR3 length equals 14 residues. The CDR3 nucleotides are TGTGCCAGCAGCCCGAGGGGTCTGAACACTGAAGCTTTCTTT. Translation: CASSPRGLNTEAFF. The full variable domain, with the rest looked up from reference TRBV9 and TRBJ1-1, is DSGVTQTPKHLITATGQRVTLRCSPRSGDLSVYWYQQSLDQGLQFLIQYYNGEERAKGNILERFSAQQFPDLHSELNLSSLELGDSALYFCASSPRGLNTEAFFGQGTRLTVV.

The rearrangement links TRBV28 to TRBJ2-3; TRBD1 matches 7 bases. Unmatched junction bases numbered 6, after V lost 4 bases and J lost 2 bases. The germline gives CDR1 MDHEN, CDR2 SYDVKM. The CDR3 is 15 amino acids. The CDR3 here is CASSSPGTATDTQYF. DNA for the CDR3: TGTGCCAGCAGTTCGCCTGGGACAGCCACAGATACGCAGTATTTT.

This clone has just one count. V and J are TRBV27 and TRBJ2-2, with D unclear. Trimming took off 5 bases at V and 5 bases at J, with 12 bases between the two ends. Germline V gives CDR1 MNHEY, CDR2 SMNVEV (reference sequence). The CDR3 contains 14 residues. This CDR3 is CASSQTRETGELFF. The CDR3 DNA is TGTGCCAGCAGTCAGACAAGAGAAACCGGGGAGCTGTTTTTT.

The chain recombines TRBV19 with TRBJ1-3; D ambiguous. V was shortened by 5 bases and J by 0 bases, with 14 bases between the two germline ends. This CDR3 has 16 amino acids. Germline V lookup: CDR1 LNHDA, CDR2 SQIVND (reference sequence). CDR3 protein: CASSFPTRSSGNTIYF. The CDR3 bases are TGTGCCAGTAGTTTCCCGACAAGATCCTCTGGAAACACCATATATTTT. Supplemented by reference TRBV19 and TRBJ1-3, the full variable domain reads DGGITQSPKYLFRKEGQNVTLSCEQNLNHDAMYWYRQDPGQGLRLIYYSQIVNDFQKGDIAEGYSVSREKKESFPLTVTSAQKNPTAFYLCASSFPTRSSGNTIYFGEGSWLTVV.

This clone was seen once. The CDR3 region is CASSQDVISGANVLTF. DNA of the CDR3: TGCGCCAGCAGCCAAGACGTGATCTCTGGGGCCAACGTCCTGACTTTC. The V gene is TRBV4-3, the J gene TRBJ2-6; D unclear. This CDR3 contains 16 residues. Trimming shortened V by 0 bases and J by 0 bases, and 6 bases separated the two germline ends. Germline loops: CDR1 LGHNA, CDR2 YSLEER.

The V call is TRBV7-2, the J call TRBJ2-3; D may correspond to TRBD1 or TRBD2 (5 bases each). The CDR3 loop spans 14 amino acids. Trimming removed 4 bases from V and 4 bases from J, with 12 bases in between. Germline V gene data show CDR1 as SGHTA and CDR2 as FQGNSA. The CDR3 DNA reads TGTGCCAGCAGCTCGCAGGGAGTTGCAGATACGCAGTATTTT. Residues: CASSSQGVADTQYF. The whole variable domain, remainder taken from reference TRBV7-2 and TRBJ2-3, is GAGVSQSPSNKVTEKGKDVELRCDPISGHTALYWYRQSLGQGLEFLIYFQGNSAPDKSGLPSDRFSAERTGGSVSTLTIQRTQQEDSAVYLCASSSQGVADTQYFGPGTRLTVL.

In its sample, this clone was seen once. The chain has TRBV7-2 and TRBJ2-3, with D uncertain. Trimming took 5 bases from V and 0 from J, leaving 12 bases between them. Germline CDR1 and CDR2: SGHTA and FQGNSA. This CDR3 spans 15 amino acids. The CDR3, as DNA: TGTGCCAGCAGCGGGATGTTTCCTAGCACAGATACGCAGTATTTT. The encoded protein is CASSGMFPSTDTQYF.

J is TRBJ2-7 and V is TRBV7-8; tentative D call: TRBD1 (6 bases). Trimming took 6 bases from V and 3 from J, leaving 21 bases between them. Germline V lookup: CDR1 SGHVS, CDR2 FQNEAQ. This CDR3 is 16 amino acids long. The CDR3 loop reads CASSKGGRLDFYEQYF. The CDR3 DNA reads TGTGCCAGCAGTAAAGGGGGACGACTCGATTTCTACGAGCAGTACTTC.

This clone was observed a handful of times. V is TRBV6-5 and J is TRBJ2-7; 7 bases match TRBD1. The germline gives CDR1 MNHEY, CDR2 SVGAGI. Trimming removed 7 bases from V and 4 bases from J; junction bases left unmatched: 13. The CDR3 has 15 residues. In DNA form, the CDR3 reads TGTGCCAGCACCCCAGGTGGCAGGGGGTCGTACGAGCAGTACTTC. Residues: CASTPGGRGSYEQYF.